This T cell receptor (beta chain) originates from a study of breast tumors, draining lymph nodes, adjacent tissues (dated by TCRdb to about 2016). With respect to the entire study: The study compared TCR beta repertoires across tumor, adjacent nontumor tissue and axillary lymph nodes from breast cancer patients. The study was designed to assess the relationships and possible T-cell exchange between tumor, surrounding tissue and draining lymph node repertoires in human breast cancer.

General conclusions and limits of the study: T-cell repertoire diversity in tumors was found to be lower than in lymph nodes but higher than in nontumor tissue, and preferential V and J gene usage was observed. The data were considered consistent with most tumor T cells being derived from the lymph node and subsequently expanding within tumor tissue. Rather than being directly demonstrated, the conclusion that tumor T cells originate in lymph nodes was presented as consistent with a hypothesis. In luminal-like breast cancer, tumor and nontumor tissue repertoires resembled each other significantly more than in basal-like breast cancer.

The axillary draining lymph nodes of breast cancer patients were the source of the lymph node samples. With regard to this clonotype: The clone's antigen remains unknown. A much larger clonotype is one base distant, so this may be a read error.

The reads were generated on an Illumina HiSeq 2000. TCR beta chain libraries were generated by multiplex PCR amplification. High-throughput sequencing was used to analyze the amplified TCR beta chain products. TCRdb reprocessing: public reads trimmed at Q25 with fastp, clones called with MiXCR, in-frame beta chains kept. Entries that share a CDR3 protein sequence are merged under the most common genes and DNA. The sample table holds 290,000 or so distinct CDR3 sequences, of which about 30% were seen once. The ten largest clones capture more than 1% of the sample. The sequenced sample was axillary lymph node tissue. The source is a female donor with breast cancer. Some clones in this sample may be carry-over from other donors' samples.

The nucleotide sequence reads as follows: TGTGCCAGCATCCGGACAGGGGGCGCGATCAATCAGCCCCAGCATTTT. It codes for CASIRTGGAINQPQHF. The rearrangement combines TRBV6-6 with TRBJ1-5; 11 bases in the middle match TRBD1. Trimming leaves V shorter by 7 bases and J shorter by 3 bases, with the junction holding 8 bases beyond the gene matches. According to the germline V gene (reference sequence), CDR1 reads MNHNY and CDR2 reads SVGAGI. The CDR3 runs 16 residues from the cysteine to the phenylalanine. Only the CDR3 part of the read is kept: 48 bases, read in frame from the first base.